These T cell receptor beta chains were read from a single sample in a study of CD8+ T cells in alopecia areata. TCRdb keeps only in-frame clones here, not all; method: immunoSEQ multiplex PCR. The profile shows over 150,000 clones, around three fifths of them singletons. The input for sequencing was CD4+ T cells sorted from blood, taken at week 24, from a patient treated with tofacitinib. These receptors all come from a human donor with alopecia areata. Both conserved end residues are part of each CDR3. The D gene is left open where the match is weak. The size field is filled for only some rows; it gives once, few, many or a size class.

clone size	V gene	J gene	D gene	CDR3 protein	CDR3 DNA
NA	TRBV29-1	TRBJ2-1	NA	CSAKWGARSDEQFF	TGCAGCGCTAAGTGGGGGGCCCGTTCGGATGAGCAGTTCTTC
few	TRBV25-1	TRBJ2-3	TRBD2	CASSLGRGSDTQYF	TGTGCCAGCAGCCTAGGGCGGGGGTCAGATACGCAGTATTTT
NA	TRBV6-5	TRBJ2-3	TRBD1	CASSRGTGSTDTQYF	TGTGCCAGCAGTCGGGGGACAGGCTCCACAGATACGCAGTATTTT
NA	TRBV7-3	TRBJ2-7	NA	CAPGARENYEQYF	TGTGCCCCCGGGGCCAGGGAAAACTACGAGCAGTACTTC
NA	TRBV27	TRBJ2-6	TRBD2	CASSPQNLAGEVTGANVLTF	TGTGCCAGCAGTCCCCAGAACCTAGCGGGGGAAGTGACTGGGGCCAACGTCCTGACTTTC
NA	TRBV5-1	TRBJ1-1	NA	CASSLNRANTEAFF	TGCGCCAGCAGCTTGAACAGGGCGAACACTGAAGCTTTCTTT
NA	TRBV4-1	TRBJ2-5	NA	CASSPMTGQETQYF	TGCGCCAGCAGCCCTATGACCGGGCAAGAGACCCAGTACTTC
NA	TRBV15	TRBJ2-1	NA	CATSGIRGSSYNEQFF	TGTGCCACCAGCGGAATACGGGGGAGCTCCTACAATGAGCAGTTCTTC
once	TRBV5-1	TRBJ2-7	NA	CASSLGDEQYF	TGCGCCAGCAGCTTGGGGGACGAGCAGTACTTC
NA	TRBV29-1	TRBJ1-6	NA	CSARDGSSYNSPLHF	TGCAGCGCTCGTGATGGGAGCTCCTATAATTCACCCCTCCACTTT
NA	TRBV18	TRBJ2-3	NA	CASSPRSADTQYF	TGTGCCAGCTCACCCCGATCAGCGGATACGCAGTATTTT
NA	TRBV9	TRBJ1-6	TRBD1	CASSTRTGDGSPLHF	TGTGCCAGCAGCACCCGGACAGGCGACGGCTCACCCCTCCACTTT
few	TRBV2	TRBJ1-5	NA	CASSEGSGPEQPQHF	TGTGCCAGCAGTGAGGGGTCAGGTCCAGAACAGCCCCAGCATTTT
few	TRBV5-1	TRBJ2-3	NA	CASSLGRGAGTDTQYF	TGCGCCAGCAGCTTGGGCCGCGGGGCGGGCACAGATACGCAGTATTTT
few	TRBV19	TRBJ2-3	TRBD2	CASSLQRGMGDTQYF	TGTGCCAGTAGTCTCCAGCGGGGAATGGGGGATACGCAGTATTTT
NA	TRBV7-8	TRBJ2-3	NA	CASSVLAGTDTQYF	TGTGCCAGCAGCGTATTAGCGGGCACAGATACGCAGTATTTT
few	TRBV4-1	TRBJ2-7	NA	CASSQGATYEQYF	TGCGCCAGCAGCCAAGGTGCCACCTACGAGCAGTACTTC
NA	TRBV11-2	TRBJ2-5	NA	CASSLVGETQYF	TGTGCCAGCAGCTTAGTGGGTGAGACCCAGTACTTC
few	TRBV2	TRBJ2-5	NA	CASSEGVLTDKQETQYF	TGTGCCAGCAGTGAAGGGGTTTTGACAGATAAACAAGAGACCCAGTACTTC
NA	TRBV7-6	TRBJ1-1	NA	CASSRDRNTEAFF	TGTGCCAGCAGCAGAGACAGGAACACTGAAGCTTTCTTT
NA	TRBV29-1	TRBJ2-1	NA	CSVEGAQGYNEQFF	TGCAGCGTTGAAGGGGCTCAAGGATACAATGAGCAGTTCTTC
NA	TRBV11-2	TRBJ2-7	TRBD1	CASSLASGGTGSYEQYF	TGTGCCAGCAGCTTAGCGTCAGGGGGGACAGGTTCCTACGAGCAGTACTTC
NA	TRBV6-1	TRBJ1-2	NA	CASSATRGNYGYTF	TGTGCCAGCAGTGCCACGAGGGGTAACTATGGCTACACCTTC
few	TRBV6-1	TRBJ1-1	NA	CASSEGIAGFTEAFF	TGTGCCAGCAGTGAGGGGATAGCGGGGTTCACTGAAGCTTTCTTT
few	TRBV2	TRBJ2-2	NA	CASNRIDTGELFF	TGTGCCAGCAACCGAATCGACACCGGGGAGCTGTTTTTT
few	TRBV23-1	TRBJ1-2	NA	CASRSSTPPENYGYTF	TGCGCCAGCAGGAGCTCAACACCACCCGAAAACTATGGCTACACCTTC
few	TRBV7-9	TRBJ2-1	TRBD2	CASGAGTSGNNEQFF	TGTGCCAGCGGGGCCGGGACTAGCGGGAATAATGAGCAGTTCTTC
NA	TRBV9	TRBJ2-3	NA	CASSGIEATQYF	TGTGCCAGCAGCGGTATCGAGGCTACGCAGTATTTT
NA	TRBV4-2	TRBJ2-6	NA	CASSQELSGANVLTF	TGTGCCAGCAGCCAAGAGCTCTCTGGGGCCAACGTCCTGACTTTC